These 22 T cell receptor beta chains came from one sample sequenced in a study of response to subunit inactivated influenza vaccine. MiXCR was run by TCRdb on the RT-PCR reads, yielding one entry per CDR3 protein. The sample holds 650,000 to 800,000 distinct CDR3 sequences, over 11% seen once. The sample here was PBMCs from blood, taken approximately 15 days before vaccination. Source of these receptors: a middle-aged man who received an inactivated influenza vaccine.

There are a few counts of this clonotype. The V call is TRBV29-1, the J call TRBJ1-1; perhaps TRBD1 as D (5 bases). The length of the CDR3 is 13 residues. Trimming shortened V by 4 bases and J by 5 bases, and 14 bases separated the two germline ends. Germline V lookup: CDR1 SQVTM, CDR2 ANQGSEA. The CDR3 is CSVVGRAGTEAFF. The CDR3 DNA reads TGCAGCGTTGTAGGGCGGGCAGGGACTGAAGCTTTCTTT.

A few counts support this clonotype. This chain links TRBV24-1 with TRBJ2-7; D might be TRBD1 (6 bases). The CDR3 extends over 18 amino acids. Trimming took 4 bases from V and 7 from J, leaving 28 bases between them. Per germline, CDR1 KGHDR and CDR2 SFDVKD. DNA of the CDR3: TGTGCCACCAGTGACCCGCCAGGGGAAGGAACAGCTCCGGGGGAGCAGTACTTC. It yields the protein CATSDPPGEGTAPGEQYF.

This clonotype has just a few counts. The CDR3 DNA reads TGTGCCAGCAGTTTTCGACAGAGTAGCAATCAGCCCCAGCATTTT. Its protein is CASSFRQSSNQPQHF. The chain is built from TRBV6-2 or TRBV6-3 and TRBJ1-5; the D gene is possibly TRBD1 (5 bases). The CDR3 runs to 15 residues. The ends were cut back, 4 bases at V and 0 bases at J, with 10 bases in the middle. CDR1 and CDR2 from the germline V gene are MNHEY and SVGEGT.

This clonotype was recorded a few times. V gene TRBV12-3 or TRBV12-4 combines with J gene TRBJ2-2; the D is unclear. This CDR3 is 12 amino acids long. V shed 7 bases and J shed 2 bases, with 5 bases lying between them. The CDR3 DNA reads TGTGCCAGCAACAGAAACACCGGGGAGCTGTTTTTT. Translation: CASNRNTGELFF.

The gene calls are TRBV4-1 and TRBJ2-4; TRBD1 aligns across 9 bases. After removal of 3 bases from V and 1 base from J, the junction contained 7 bases not matched to a gene. Germline V gives CDR1 MGHRA, CDR2 YSYEKL. The CDR3 totals 17 residues. For the CDR3, the DNA is TGCGCCAGCAGCCAGTCGACAGGGGGGAGGGCCAAAAACATTCAGTACTTC. It specifies CASSQSTGGRAKNIQYF.

The rearrangement links TRBV7-9 to TRBJ2-1, with D perhaps matching TRBD2 (6 bases). This CDR3 spans 14 amino acids. The germline V and J ends were trimmed by 5 bases and 2 bases, with 10 bases remaining between them. In germline, CDR1 is SEHNR, CDR2 FQNEAQ (reference sequence). The CDR3 sequence is CASSPGSTYNEQFF. The DNA for the CDR3 is TGTGCCAGCAGCCCCGGGAGTACCTACAATGAGCAGTTCTTC.

This clonotype was seen a handful of times. This chain uses TRBV12-3 or TRBV12-4 with TRBJ1-5, with D possibly being TRBD1 (5 bases). V dropped 3 bases and J dropped 5 bases, with 11 bases sitting between them. This CDR3 is built from 14 residues. CDR3 amino acids: CASSFIQVDQPQHF. The CDR3 region has the DNA TGTGCCAGCAGTTTTATACAGGTGGATCAGCCCCAGCATTTT.

The chain employs TRBV5-1 and TRBJ1-4, with D possibly being TRBD1 (5 bases). The CDR3 runs 15 residues. Trimming shortened V by 2 bases and J by 6 bases, and 14 bases separated the two germline ends. From germline, CDR1 is SGHRS and CDR2 YFSETQ. The CDR3, as DNA: TGCGCCAGCAGCTTTGGGGGACGGGATGATGAAAAACTGTTTTTT. It specifies CASSFGGRDDEKLFF.

In its sample, this clonotype was seen a few times. The rearrangement links TRBV5-6 to TRBJ1-3, with D unresolved. The V end was cut by 7 bases, the J end by 7 bases, with 21 bases between. CDR3 length: 15 amino acids. The germline CDR1 and CDR2 sequences are SGHDT and YYEEEE. This CDR3 is CASVYDLSPGNTIYF. CDR3 bases: TGTGCCAGCGTGTACGACCTGAGTCCCGGGAACACCATATATTTT.

This clonotype came up a few times. The V and J genes are TRBV5-1 and TRBJ2-3, with 8 bases that match TRBD2. The trim removed 1 base at V and 3 bases at J, leaving 7 bases unmatched. The CDR3 consists of 16 residues. Germline CDR1 reads SGHRS; CDR2 reads YFSETQ. The DNA for the CDR3 is TGCGCCAGCAGCTTGACTACTAGCGGAGAGACAGATACGCAGTATTTT. Translating gives CASSLTTSGETDTQYF.

This chain joins TRBV5-1 and TRBJ2-1; 12 bases map to TRBD2. After removal of 4 bases from V and 4 bases from J, the junction contained 15 bases not matched to a gene. The length of the CDR3 is 19 residues. Germline loops: CDR1 SGHRS, CDR2 YFSETQ. CDR3 DNA: TGCGCCAGCAGCGACGGCTCCCGGCTAGCGGGGGGGCGGTACAATGAGCAGTTCTTC. Residues: CASSDGSRLAGGRYNEQFF.

This clonotype has a count of ten or more. The chain joins TRBV7-2 to TRBJ2-5, with D hard to call. CDR3 size: 12 residues. V was trimmed by 6 bases and J by 5 bases, leaving 10 bases between them. CDR1 SGHTA and CDR2 FQGNSA come from the germline V gene. The CDR3 here is CASSSRVETQYF. The CDR3 nucleotides read TGTGCCAGCAGTTCAAGGGTGGAGACCCAGTACTTC.

The chain employs TRBV4-1 and TRBJ2-3; no definite D call. CDR1 and CDR2 (germline): MGHRA, YSYEKL. V lost 0 bases, J lost 8 bases, and 12 bases lay in between. The CDR3 spans 14 residues. The CDR3 DNA follows: TGCGCCAGCAGCCAAGAAGATTGGCGAGGTACGCAGTATTTT. Its translation: CASSQEDWRGTQYF.

This clonotype has only a few counts. CDR3 in DNA: TGTGCCATCAGTGAGTCCCTTGGGGATGTGAGCACAGATACGCAGTATTTT. The encoded protein is CAISESLGDVSTDTQYF. The rearrangement joins TRBV10-3 to TRBJ2-3; D is undetermined. The V gene lost 0 bases and the J gene lost 0 bases, with 13 bases spanning the gap. CDR1 and CDR2 from the germline V gene are ENHRY and SYGVKD. CDR3 length: 17 amino acids.

The V call is TRBV28, the J call TRBJ1-5, with D unresolved. This CDR3 region has 15 residues. The germline CDR1 and CDR2 sequences are MDHEN and SYDVKM. Trimming stripped 7 bases from V and 4 bases from J, with 17 bases between. CDR3 sequence (DNA): TGTGCCAGCATAAGGAGGCAGAACCTTAATCAGCCCCAGCATTTT. The encoded protein is CASIRRQNLNQPQHF. The variable domain in full, with the rest retrieved from reference TRBV28 and TRBJ1-5, is DVKVTQSSRYLVKRTGEKVFLECVQDMDHENMFWYRQDPGLGLRLIYFSYDVKMKEKGDIPEGYSVSREKKERFSLILESASTNQTSMYLCASIRRQNLNQPQHFGDGTRLSIL.

In the case of this clonotype: An end of the junction does not agree with germline; a read error may underlie this. V and J are TRBV4-3 and TRBJ2-7, with D perhaps being TRBD1 or TRBD2 (6 bases each). Germline values: CDR1 LGHNA, CDR2 YSLEER. CDR3 size: 18 residues. The CDR3 region is CASSQEDRAEGGVYEHYF. CDR3 DNA sequence: TGCGCCAGCAGCCAAGAGGATCGGGCAGAGGGGGGTGTTTACGAGCATTACTTC.

For this clonotype: The junction departs from germline at one end; a sequencing error may be responsible. The chain combines TRBV12-3 or TRBV12-4 with TRBJ2-3; TRBD2 matches at 9 bases. The CDR3 has 16 residues. The CDR3 sequence is CASSPGVTSGTDTQDF. The CDR3 region has the DNA TGTGCCAGCAGCCCCGGGGTGACTAGCGGCACAGATACGCAGGATTTT.

The chain has TRBV6-5 and TRBJ2-1, with 7 nucleotides matching TRBD2. After removal of 0 bases from V and 6 bases from J, the junction contained 5 bases not matched to a gene. Germline CDR1 reads MNHEY; CDR2 reads SVGAGI. The CDR3 is 15 residues long. The CDR3 DNA reads TGTGCCAGCAGTTACTCGCCGGGAGGTTCCAATGAGCAGTTCTTC. Its protein is CASSYSPGGSNEQFF.

In this sample, this clonotype turned up a few times. The chain carries TRBV12-3 or TRBV12-4 and TRBJ2-1; 8 bases align to TRBD1. The V segment lost 6 bases and the J segment 4 bases; nucleotides outside the gene matches: 8. This CDR3 comprises 15 residues. This CDR3 reads CASSPLGQVYNEQFF. CDR3 nucleotides: TGTGCCAGCAGCCCTTTGGGACAGGTGTACAATGAGCAGTTCTTC.

The chain carries TRBV7-3 and TRBJ2-1; D remains ambiguous. This CDR3 is 16 amino acids long. Between the trimmed V and J ends, which lost 1 base and 4 bases, there was a span of 14 bases. Germline V gene data show CDR1 as SGHTA and CDR2 as FQGTGA. In DNA, the CDR3 is TGTGCCAGCAGCTTAATGGGTAGGGCTGGATACAATGAGCAGTTCTTC. It codes for CASSLMGRAGYNEQFF.

This clonotype was observed a handful of times. The rearrangement uses TRBV29-1 and TRBJ1-1; D is perhaps TRBD1 (5 bases). The CDR3 has 13 amino acids. Germline CDR1 SQVTM, CDR2 ANQGSEA. With 5 bases removed from V and 0 bases from J, the gap between germline ends came to 10 bases. The CDR3: CSVRAGMNTEAFF. The CDR3 DNA sequence: TGCAGCGTTCGGGCAGGGATGAACACTGAAGCTTTCTTT.

The sample holds many counts of this clonotype. The chain is built from TRBV20-1 and TRBJ1-1; D gene uncertain. CDR1 is DFQATT and CDR2 is SNEGSKA in the germline V gene (reference sequence). This CDR3 is built from 12 residues. The ends were cut back, 6 bases at V and 5 bases at J, with 13 bases in the middle. This chain's CDR3 is CSARVGLTEAFF. The CDR3 DNA follows: TGCAGTGCCCGAGTGGGGTTGACTGAAGCTTTCTTT.